The T cell receptor (beta chain) under discussion was sequenced for a study of blood T cell repertoires in COVID-19. Authors' analysis steps: Amplification with reference gene primers provided the estimates of nucleated cell counts. The protocol was immunoSEQ multiplex PCR, while the TCRdb copy is restricted to in-frame clones and leaves out a portion. The V and J calls and clone size are taken from that table; D and trimming were inferred from the DNA. The table records 150,000 to 200,000 clones, more than 85% of them present only once. The receptor comes from a human donor with acute COVID-19. The donor label of this sample is uncertain. Input material: PBMCs or T cells enriched from blood (not recorded which).

CDR3: CAISESGRATPYEQYF. The CDR3 DNA reads TGTGCCATCAGTGAGTCTGGCAGGGCTACTCCCTACGAGCAGTACTTC. The chain combines TRBV10-3 with TRBJ2-7; perhaps TRBD1 as D (5 bases). The V gene lost 0 bases and the J gene lost 2 bases, with 14 bases spanning the gap. Germline values: CDR1 ENHRY, CDR2 SYGVKD. The CDR3 is 16 amino acids.